Below are 15 T cell receptor beta chains sequenced from a single sample in a study of PD-L1 blockade in urothelial cancer. Produced via immunoSEQ multiplex PCR; TCRdb's table is partial and in-frame only. This table has around 66,000 clones, roughly 86% appearing once. Time point: peripheral blood 6 weeks after treatment start. The sample here was PBMCs, taken around atezolizumab (anti-PD-L1) treatment. All receptors derive from a man in his sixties with urothelial cancer.

The rearrangement uses TRBV11-3 and TRBJ2-1; possibly TRBD2 for D (6 bases). The CDR3 is made up of 17 amino acids. V was pared by 2 bases and J by 4 bases, with 18 bases between. Germline loops: CDR1 SGHNT, CDR2 YENEEA. The CDR3 nucleotides read TGTGCCAGCAGCTTAATAGTTGTCGGGCGGGGTTACAATGAGCAGTTCTTC. Residues: CASSLIVVGRGYNEQFF.

J is TRBJ1-2 and V is TRBV7-9, with D tentatively TRBD1 (6 bases). This CDR3 has 17 residues. The germline CDR1 and CDR2 sequences are SEHNR and FQNEAQ (reference sequence). The germline V and J ends were trimmed by 4 bases and 8 bases, with 26 bases remaining between them. Here the CDR3 reads CASSSLRAPGGVKGYTF. For the CDR3, the DNA is TGTGCCAGCAGCTCACTACGTGCTCCTGGGGGCGTAAAAGGCTACACCTTC.

This clone was seen once. This sequence joins TRBV14 and TRBJ2-5; a possible D gene is TRBD2 (7 bases). Germline V gene sequence: CDR1 SGHDN, CDR2 FVKESK. V was trimmed by 5 bases and J by 1 base, leaving 11 bases between them. The CDR3 sequence is 14 residues long. The CDR3 DNA follows: TGTGCCAGCAGCGAGGGGGGGATCCAAGAGACCCAGTACTTC. As protein: CASSEGGIQETQYF.

This rearrangement joins TRBV28 to TRBJ1-4; 11 bases line up with TRBD1. V dropped 10 bases and J dropped 0; count of bases not matched to a gene: 13. CDR1 is MDHEN and CDR2 is SYDVKM in the germline V gene. This CDR3 comprises 18 residues. The CDR3 here is CATSPPGQGVTTNEKLFF. The CDR3 coding sequence is TGTGCCACATCCCCTCCGGGACAGGGGGTTACAACTAATGAAAAACTGTTTTTT.

The gene calls are TRBV7-2 and TRBJ2-1; 7 bases are shared with TRBD2. V shed 4 bases, J shed 7 bases, and the junction held 7 bases outside the gene matches. CDR1 and CDR2 (germline): SGHTA, FQGNSA. The CDR3 covers 14 residues. The CDR3 nucleotides read TGTGCCAGCAGCTCGTCGGGACTAATTAATGAGCAGTTCTTC. It yields the protein CASSSSGLINEQFF.

This clone has just one count. This chain uses TRBV30 with TRBJ1-3, with D unresolved. This CDR3 comprises 12 residues. The V end lost 0 bases, the J end lost 4 bases, and 4 bases lay between the germline ends. Germline CDR1 reads GTSNPN; CDR2 reads SVGIG (reference sequence). The DNA for the CDR3 is TGTGCCTGGAGTGTGTCGGGAAACACCATATATTTT. Its translation: CAWSVSGNTIYF.

In this sample, this clone turned up once. V is TRBV28 and J is TRBJ2-7, with a weak D call TRBD1 (6 bases). Per the germline V gene, CDR1 is MDHEN and CDR2 is SYDVKM. Trimming took 4 bases from V and 0 from J, leaving 22 bases between them. The CDR3 consists of 18 residues. CDR3 nucleotide sequence: TGTGCCAGCAGTTCCACGGGTTTATGGGGGCAAGGCTCCTACGAGCAGTACTTC. The encoded protein is CASSSTGLWGQGSYEQYF.

The rearrangement uses TRBV6-6 and TRBJ1-2, with 7 bases identical to TRBD1. CDR3 length equals 15 residues. Germline CDR1 is MNHNY and CDR2 is SVGAGI (reference sequence). The ends lost 6 bases at V and 5 bases at J; junction bases unmatched: 12. The CDR3 is CASSPSTGFRYGYTF. DNA of the CDR3: TGTGCCAGCAGCCCTTCGACAGGGTTTCGGTATGGCTACACCTTC.

The chain is built from TRBV27 and TRBJ2-1; possible D gene TRBD1, 6 bases. Trimming stripped 6 bases from V and 0 bases from J, with 9 bases between. The germline V gene has CDR1 MNHEY and CDR2 SMNVEV (reference sequence). The length of the CDR3 is 14 residues. The chain's CDR3 is CASRTGSSYNEQFF. DNA for the CDR3: TGTGCCAGCAGAACAGGGAGCTCCTACAATGAGCAGTTCTTC.

In this sample, this clone turned up a few times. This chain connects TRBV18 to TRBJ1-1; D unresolved. With 2 bases removed from V and 11 bases from J, the gap between germline ends came to 12 bases. Germline CDR1 reads KGHSH; CDR2 reads LQKENI. This CDR3 is 12 amino acids long. The CDR3, as DNA: TGTGCCAGCTCACCATCGACACCATTGGCTTTCTTT. Protein: CASSPSTPLAFF. Using reference TRBV18 and TRBJ1-1 for the parts outside the CDR3, the full variable domain is NAGVMQNPRHLVRRRGQEARLRCSPMKGHSHVYWYRQLPEEGLKFMVYLQKENIIDESGMPKERFSAEFPKEGPSILRIQQVVRGDSAAYFCASSPSTPLAFFGQGTRLTVV.

The genes are TRBV28 and TRBJ2-7, with 8 nucleotides matching TRBD1. Germline CDR1 is MDHEN and CDR2 is SYDVKM. J was trimmed by 3 bases and V by 4 bases; bases with no gene match: 14. The CDR3 length is 17 residues. The CDR3 nucleotides read TGTGCCAGCAGTTCCCCCCGTGGCAGGGGGCTTTTCTACGAGCAGTACTTC. Its protein product is CASSSPRGRGLFYEQYF. The full variable domain, its missing parts supplied by reference TRBV28 and TRBJ2-7, is DVKVTQSSRYLVKRTGEKVFLECVQDMDHENMFWYRQDPGLGLRLIYFSYDVKMKEKGDIPEGYSVSREKKERFSLILESASTNQTSMYLCASSSPRGRGLFYEQYFGPGTRLTVT.

This clone was seen once. The chain recombines TRBV23-1 with TRBJ2-7; D is unclear. TRBV23-1 carries the ORF label, with uncertain function. Between the trimmed V and J ends, which lost 3 bases and 4 bases, there was a span of 13 bases. The CDR3 runs to 14 residues. DNA for the CDR3: TGCGCCAGCAGTCATCCCGTGGGCCTTTACGAGCAGTACTTC. This translates into CASSHPVGLYEQYF.

This chain connects TRBV5-1 to TRBJ1-2; a possible D gene is TRBD1 (5 bases). V lost 7 bases and J lost 3, with 25 bases in between. CDR3 length: 17 amino acids. Germline assignment: CDR1 SGHRS and CDR2 YFSETQ. The CDR3 sequence: CASSPGGSVPTDYGYTF. As DNA, the CDR3 is TGCGCCAGCTCCCCCGGGGGGTCGGTACCGACGGACTATGGCTACACCTTC.

The chain combines TRBV9 with TRBJ2-7, with 9 bases aligning to TRBD2. CDR1 and CDR2 (germline): SGDLS, YYNGEE. The CDR3 extends over 15 amino acids. V dropped 3 bases and J dropped 6; count of bases not matched to a gene: 10. CDR3 bases: TGTGCCAGCAGCGCATTTAGCGGGAGCATGGCCGAGCAGTACTTC. It is translated as CASSAFSGSMAEQYF.

This chain connects TRBV7-3 to TRBJ2-3; possible D gene TRBD2, 5 bases. The CDR3 contains 15 residues. V dropped 6 bases and J dropped 1 base, with 14 bases sitting between them. Germline values: CDR1 SGHTA, CDR2 FQGTGA. CDR3 residues: CASRKRGTRTDTQYF. The CDR3 DNA sequence: TGTGCCAGCAGAAAACGGGGAACTCGCACAGATACGCAGTATTTT. Looking up the rest from reference TRBV7-3 and TRBJ2-3 gives the full variable domain: GAGVSQTPSNKVTEKGKYVELRCDPISGHTALYWYRQSLGQGPEFLIYFQGTGAADDSGLPNDRFFAVRPEGSVSTLKIQRTERGDSAVYLCASRKRGTRTDTQYFGPGTRLTVL.